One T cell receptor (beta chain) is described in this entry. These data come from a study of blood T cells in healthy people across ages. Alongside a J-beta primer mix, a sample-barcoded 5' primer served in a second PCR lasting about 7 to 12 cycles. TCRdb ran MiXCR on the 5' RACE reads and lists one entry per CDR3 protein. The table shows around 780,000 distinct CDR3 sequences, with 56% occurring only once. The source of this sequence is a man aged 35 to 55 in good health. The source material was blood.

CDR3 in DNA: TGTGCCAGCAGCCTTAGCGGCCATGCGGGCACAGATACGCAGTATTTT. Its translation: CASSLSGHAGTDTQYF. This chain links TRBV6-6 with TRBJ2-3; a weak D match, TRBD2 (6 bases). V was cut by 6 bases and J by 1 base, with 17 bases left in between. This CDR3 is 16 amino acids long. From germline, CDR1 is MNHNY and CDR2 SVGAGI (reference sequence).